Below are 9 T cell receptor beta chains sequenced from a single sample in a study of OX40 agonist ivuxolimab in advanced cancers. TCRdb's copy holds only in-frame clones and misses some; the assay was immunoSEQ multiplex PCR. Of 65,000 to 75,000 clones listed, more than 75% are singletons. Material: CD4+ or CD8+ T cells sorted from blood, obtained in a trial of the OX40 agonist ivuxolimab. Receptors were obtained from an adult with an advanced solid tumor such as melanoma, head and neck, liver or kidney cancer.

The chain links TRBV30 to TRBJ2-1; D may be TRBD2 (5 bases). The CDR3 covers 14 residues. Trimming left V 0 bases short and J 5 bases short, with 11 bases between. Germline CDR1 reads GTSNPN; CDR2 reads SVGIG (reference sequence). The CDR3 bases are TGTGCCTGGAGTGTAGCCGGGGTCGACAATGAGCAGTTCTTC. This encodes CAWSVAGVDNEQFF.

The rearrangement joins TRBV5-1 to TRBJ2-1, with TRBD2 matching 15 bases. The CDR3 is 19 residues long. Germline V gene sequence: CDR1 SGHRS, CDR2 YFSETQ. V dropped 1 base and J dropped 4; count of bases not matched to a gene: 9. The CDR3 protein is CASSLWTSGRAEMYNEQFF. The DNA of the CDR3 is TGCGCCAGCAGCTTGTGGACTAGCGGGAGGGCCGAAATGTACAATGAGCAGTTCTTC.

This clone was seen just once. V is TRBV7-8 and J is TRBJ2-7; the D is unclear. The CDR3 is made up of 14 amino acids. Germline loops: CDR1 SGHVS, CDR2 FQNEAQ. Deletions cut 5 bases from V and 0 bases from J, with 11 bases between. This CDR3 reads CASSIFPSSYEQYF. CDR3 sequence (DNA): TGTGCCAGCAGCATATTCCCGAGCTCCTACGAGCAGTACTTC.

V and J are TRBV2 and TRBJ1-2; possibly TRBD1 for D (5 bases). Germline V gene lookup returns CDR1 SNHLY and CDR2 FYNNEI. This CDR3 has 12 amino acids. The ends were cut back, 5 bases at V and 5 bases at J, with 9 bases in the middle. CDR3 residues: CASSSGTYGYTF. In DNA, the CDR3 is TGTGCCAGCAGTTCAGGGACTTATGGCTACACCTTC.

About this clone: Other DNA sequences within the sample encode an identical CDR3. The chain combines TRBV28 with TRBJ1-2; possible D gene TRBD1, 5 bases. There are 13 residues in the CDR3. V dropped 5 bases and J dropped 5 bases, with 12 bases sitting between them. The germline gives CDR1 MDHEN, CDR2 SYDVKM. This CDR3 is CASSPGLRYGYTF. For the CDR3, the DNA is TGTGCCAGCAGTCCGGGACTGAGGTATGGCTACACCTTC.

J is TRBJ1-6 and V is TRBV30; D is possibly TRBD1 (5 bases). The CDR3 is 13 amino acids. Germline V gene data show CDR1 as GTSNPN and CDR2 as SVGIG (reference sequence). The ends were cut back, 5 bases at V and 5 bases at J, with 10 bases in the middle. The CDR3 nucleotides are TGTGCCTGGGCAACAGGAGATAATTCACCCCTCCACTTT. Protein: CAWATGDNSPLHF.

The sample holds one count of this clone. The chain has TRBV5-6 and TRBJ2-5; TRBD1 is a possible D gene (6 bases). Germline V lookup: CDR1 SGHDT, CDR2 YYEEEE. This CDR3 contains 13 residues. V gave up 3 bases and J gave up 2 bases, with 8 bases separating them. The CDR3 coding sequence is TGTGCCAGCAGCTGGACAGTACAAGAGACCCAGTACTTC. It translates to CASSWTVQETQYF.

The chain is built from TRBV5-1 and TRBJ2-3; TRBD2 agrees at 8 bases. V lost 0 bases and J lost 0; bases outside the gene matches: 3. Germline V gene lookup returns CDR1 SGHRS and CDR2 YFSETQ. The CDR3 contains 16 residues. As DNA, the CDR3 is TGCGCCAGCAGCTTGGCGGCTAGCGGGAGCACAGATACGCAGTATTTT. It codes for CASSLAASGSTDTQYF.

This chain connects TRBV5-1 to TRBJ2-5; tentative D call: TRBD1 (6 bases). CDR3 length: 14 residues. Between the trimmed V and J ends, which lost 4 bases and 2 bases, there was a span of 12 bases. Germline CDR1 and CDR2: SGHRS and YFSETQ. The CDR3 DNA is TGCGCCAGCAGCACCGGGACAACTCAAGAGACCCAGTACTTC. Translated, it gives CASSTGTTQETQYF.